This T cell receptor (beta chain) was captured in a study of cytomegalovirus exposure and HLA in healthy donors. Regarding the study as a whole: Rarity held for most TCR sequences, but there were some public TCRs that occurred in many donors. In an earlier analysis, about 87% or about 30%: the productive usage of most TCR beta V segments.

This CDR3 is 17 amino acids long. After removal of 3 bases from V and 1 base from J, the junction contained 8 bases not matched to a gene. Per germline, CDR1 KGHSH and CDR2 LQKENI. A remark on this clone: Its antigen is unidentified.

PCR was performed using 60 Vbeta and 13 Jbeta primers. The repertoire was sequenced with immunoSEQ multiplex PCR; TCRdb's copy has only in-frame clones and lacks some. The data contain 100,000 to 120,000 clones, around 76% of them singletons. The source of this sequence is a man aged 30-40 years in good health and CMV-seropositive. The rearrangement joins TRBV18 to TRBJ2-1; 8 nucleotides agree with TRBD1. The sample was PBMCs. CDR3 in amino acids: CASSPLLTGGSYNEQFF. CDR3 nucleotide sequence: TGTGCCAGCTCACCCCTTCTTACAGGGGGTTCCTACAATGAGCAGTTCTTC.